These T cell receptor beta chains were read from a single sample in a study of blood T cell repertoires in COVID-19. Using immunoSEQ multiplex PCR, the repertoire was profiled, and TCRdb retains in-frame clones only, with some absent. Here the sample spans 80,000 to 100,000 clones, around four fifths being singletons. Sample: peripheral blood. The origin of the receptors is a human donor in a cohort sampled during active COVID-19. CDR3s include the opening cysteine and the closing phenylalanine or tryptophan. Each record gives: V gene, CDR3 length, D gene, clone size, J gene, CDR3 protein, CDR3 DNA. The D gene is left open where the match is weak. Some rows mark clone size as missing; the rest say once, few, many or name a class of expanded clone.

TRBV11-2,15,.,few,TRBJ2-7,CASSLVGGPGYEQYF,TGTGCCAGCAGCTTAGTTGGCGGTCCGGGCTACGAGCAGTACTTC
TRBV7-3,15,.,.,TRBJ2-1,CASSLTFDSYNEQFF,TGTGCCAGCAGCTTAACCTTTGACAGTTACAATGAGCAGTTCTTC
TRBV2,15,TRBD2,.,TRBJ2-3,CASSRGLAGTDTQYF,TGTGCCAGCAGCCGGGGACTAGCGGGAACAGATACGCAGTATTTT
TRBV10-3,14,TRBD2,.,TRBJ2-1,CAISVSGEYNEQFF,TGTGCCATCAGCGTTAGCGGGGAGTACAATGAGCAGTTCTTC
TRBV19,15,.,.,TRBJ1-1,CATRRPGAANTEAFF,TGTGCCACCCGCCGACCGGGAGCCGCGAACACTGAAGCTTTCTTT
TRBV7-3,16,.,.,TRBJ1-5,CASSFWGRGSVQPQHF,TGTGCCAGCAGCTTTTGGGGTAGGGGTTCGGTTCAGCCCCAGCATTTT
TRBV2,15,TRBD1,.,TRBJ1-6,CASRPTGTVSSPLHF,TGTGCCAGCAGACCAACCGGGACAGTCTCCTCACCCCTCCACTTT
TRBV19,15,TRBD1,.,TRBJ1-1,CASSISGTGGPEAFF,TGTGCCAGTAGTATCTCCGGGACAGGGGGCCCTGAAGCTTTCTTT
TRBV29-1,11,.,.,TRBJ1-2,CSAQLGGGYTF,TGCAGCGCCCAGTTGGGAGGTGGCTACACCTTC
TRBV29-1,13,.,medium-sized,TRBJ1-2,CSVVVGGAYGYTF,TGCAGCGTTGTGGTGGGGGGGGCCTATGGCTACACCTTC
TRBV5-1,16,.,.,TRBJ2-7,CASSLVPGKAAYEQYF,TGCGCCAGCAGCTTGGTCCCAGGGAAGGCTGCCTACGAGCAGTACTTT
TRBV5-6,16,.,.,TRBJ1-3,CASSFRGLALGNTIYF,TGTGCCAGCAGCTTCAGGGGCTTGGCCCTCGGAAACACCATATATTTT
TRBV19,13,.,.,TRBJ1-6,CASNPTFRSPLHF,TGTGCCAGTAACCCGACTTTCCGTTCACCCCTCCACTTT
TRBV5-6,12,.,.,TRBJ1-1,CASSRSSTEAFF,TGTGCCAGCAGCCGAAGTAGCACTGAAGCTTTCTTT
TRBV5-6,18,TRBD1,once,TRBJ1-2,CASSLGGQGSFYFDGYTF,TGTGCCAGCAGCTTGGGGGGACAGGGCTCATTCTACTTTGATGGCTACACCTTC
TRBV10-1,14,TRBD2,.,TRBJ2-1,CASSDSGGNNEQFF,TGCGCCAGCAGTGATAGCGGGGGGAACAATGAGCAGTTCTTC
TRBV7-3,14,TRBD2,.,TRBJ2-1,CASSSRGREDEQFF,TGTGCCAGCAGCTCGCGGGGGCGGGAGGATGAGCAGTTCTTC
TRBV4-1,19,TRBD2,.,TRBJ2-1,CASSQDHATSGTRYNEQFF,TGCGCCAGCAGCCAAGATCACGCGACTAGCGGGACGAGGTACAATGAGCAGTTCTTC
TRBV6-2/TRBV6-3,12,TRBD1,.,TRBJ2-1,CASRYRGNEQFF,TGTGCCAGCAGATACAGGGGAAATGAGCAGTTCTTC
TRBV7-9,15,TRBD1,.,TRBJ1-3,CASSLNTGGGNTIYF,TGTGCCAGCAGCCTTAATACAGGGGGAGGAAACACCATATATTTT
TRBV3-1/TRBV3-2,16,TRBD2,.,TRBJ2-1,CASSTRTSGRLDEQFF,TGTGCCAGCAGCACCCGGACTAGCGGGAGGTTGGATGAGCAGTTCTTC
TRBV7-6,16,TRBD2,.,TRBJ2-5,CASSLDGGSRWETQYF,TGTGCCAGCAGCTTAGACGGGGGGTCGCGATGGGAGACCCAGTACTTC
TRBV2,15,.,.,TRBJ2-7,CASSVTQVTSYEQYF,TGTGCCAGCAGTGTTACCCAGGTCACCTCCTACGAGCAGTACTTC
TRBV30,14,.,.,TRBJ2-7,CAWSRGGGLSEQYF,TGTGCCTGGAGTCGGGGAGGGGGGCTTTCCGAGCAGTACTTC
TRBV28,14,.,.,TRBJ2-7,CASSFRGKPYEQYF,TGTGCCAGCAGTTTTAGGGGCAAACCCTACGAGCAGTACTTC
TRBV28,13,.,.,TRBJ2-7,CASRGTPSYEQYF,TGTGCCAGCAGGGGGACACCATCCTACGAGCAGTACTTC
TRBV5-4,16,TRBD2,.,TRBJ2-1,CASSLGGTRVIDEQFF,TGTGCCAGCAGTCTGGGGGGGACCCGGGTTATAGATGAGCAGTTCTTC
TRBV11-2,16,.,few,TRBJ2-1,CASSLDPGRVGNEQFF,TGTGCCAGCAGCTTAGATCCAGGCAGGGTGGGTAATGAGCAGTTCTTC
TRBV19,13,TRBD1,few,TRBJ1-5,CASDDRGNQPQHF,TGTGCCAGTGACGACAGGGGCAATCAGCCCCAGCATTTT
TRBV5-1,14,.,.,TRBJ2-3,CASSITGSSATQYF,TGCGCCAGCAGCATAACAGGGAGCTCGGCTACGCAGTATTTT
TRBV7-2,18,.,.,TRBJ2-3,CASSLTSATIKTSDTQYF,TGTGCCAGCAGTCTCACCTCGGCGACTATAAAAACCTCAGATACGCAGTATTTT
TRBV10-2,12,TRBD2,.,TRBJ2-3,CARILAVLQGYF,TGCGCCAGGATTCTAGCGGTCCTACAAGGATATTTT
TRBV6-6,16,.,once,TRBJ2-5,CASSYSTLAVQETQYF,TGTGCCAGCAGTTACTCCACCTTAGCGGTCCAAGAGACCCAGTACTTC
TRBV10-2,16,TRBD2,.,TRBJ2-1,CASINLAGALGDEQFF,TGCGCCAGCATCAACCTAGCGGGAGCCCTCGGGGATGAGCAGTTCTTC
TRBV24-1,12,.,.,TRBJ1-5,CATAESDQPQHF,TGTGCCACCGCGGAATCTGATCAGCCCCAGCATTTT
TRBV6-2/TRBV6-3,14,TRBD1,.,TRBJ2-3,CASSTGVYTDTQYF,TGTGCCAGCAGCACAGGGGTCTACACAGATACGCAGTATTTT
TRBV23-1,17,TRBD1,few,TRBJ2-2,CASRSKTTGADTGELFF,TGCGCCAGCAGGAGCAAGACGACAGGGGCGGACACCGGGGAGCTGTTTTTT